The present T cell receptor (beta chain) was sequenced within a study of siplizumab effects on memory and regulatory T cells. The germline V gene encodes CDR1 WSHSY and CDR2 SAAADI. Trimming took 6 bases from V and 0 from J, leaving 11 bases between them. The CDR3 totals 15 residues. Study-wide results and limits: Unstimulated subsets accounted for the mapping of only a minor share of the clones that were alloreactive.

A word on this clone: Its target is not known.

Roughly 10^5 TCR templates underwent assay in each sample. Libraries were prepared by immunoSEQ multiplex PCR; TCRdb keeps only in-frame clonotypes and omits some of them. The table lists some 100,000 clones, about 92% of them singletons. The chain employs TRBV10-2 and TRBJ2-2; possible D gene TRBD1, 6 bases. Sequenced material: Tregs sorted from blood. The receptor's source is a human donor in good health. The CDR3 bases are TGCGCCAGCAGGACCGGGACACCGAACACCGGGGAGCTGTTTTTT. It is translated as CASRTGTPNTGELFF.